This section outlines one TCR beta chain sequence together with its context. Next came a second PCR, run for roughly 6 to 11 cycles, which used a sample-barcoded 5' primer along with a J-beta primer mix. TCRdb re-derived calls from the 5' RACE reads in MiXCR, one entry per CDR3 protein. This repertoire shows some 1,500,000 distinct CDR3 sequences, roughly 43% found once; its top ten account for about 4%. The data are from a study of blood T cells in healthy people across ages. The V segment lost 5 bases and the J segment 6 bases; nucleotides outside the gene matches: 8. CDR3 length: 15 amino acids. The sequence derives from a woman younger than 35 in good health. Sequencing was performed on blood. The rearrangement links TRBV12-3 or TRBV12-4 to TRBJ2-4; 9 nucleotides match TRBD1. As DNA, the CDR3 is TGTGCCAGCAGTGGAGGACAGGGGTCCGGAAACATTCAGTACTTC. Its translation is CASSGGQGSGNIQYF.